Listed here are 3 T cell receptor beta chains from one sample, sequenced in a study of blood T cells in healthy people across ages. The second PCR ran about 6 to 12 cycles with a sample-barcoded 5' primer and J-beta primers. TCRdb re-analysed the 5' RACE reads in MiXCR, keeping a single row per CDR3 protein. The sample lists about 1.6 million distinct CDR3 sequences, about 31% seen once, with 10% to 12% in the top ten. Source material: blood. These receptors were collected from a woman aged 30 to 39 in good health.

This clonotype was found many times. The J gene is TRBJ1-2, the V gene TRBV12-3 or TRBV12-4; tentative D call: TRBD1 (6 bases). V gave up 3 bases and J gave up 7 bases, with 9 bases separating them. The CDR3 runs to 12 residues. CDR3 residues: CASSFRQAGYTF. The CDR3 DNA follows: TGTGCCAGCAGTTTCAGACAGGCTGGCTACACCTTC.

The chain employs TRBV20-1 and TRBJ2-1, with a tentative D call TRBD1 (7 bases). This CDR3 region has 13 residues. With 3 bases removed from V and 15 bases from J, the gap between germline ends came to 21 bases. The germline gives CDR1 DFQATT, CDR2 SNEGSKA (reference sequence). Here the CDR3 reads CSARRGASDRVFF. The CDR3 nucleotides are TGCAGTGCTAGGAGGGGGGCAAGTGACAGGGTGTTCTTC.

This clonotype turned up a few times. The chain is built from TRBV6-5 and TRBJ1-2; TRBD1 matches 8 bases. V lost 6 bases to trimming and J lost 4 bases; unmatched junction nucleotides: 7. CDR3 length: 14 amino acids. Germline loops: CDR1 MNHEY, CDR2 SVGAGI. This chain's CDR3 is CASRATGAGYGYTF. Written as DNA, the CDR3 is TGTGCCAGCAGAGCGACAGGGGCGGGCTATGGCTACACCTTC.